The present entry profiles one T cell receptor beta chain with its context. What it binds is not known. This sample stems from a study of T cells in localized non-small cell lung cancer. Study findings and constraints: Peak T cell clonality was found in uninvolved adjacent lung, exceeding tumor. Multi-region tumor sequencing was not done, so intratumor heterogeneity could not be excluded. Detection in adjacent lung was observed for a median roughly 55 of the top 100 tumor clones. Higher T cell density in the blood was associated with longer overall survival, whereas higher adjacent-lung clonality associated with shorter survival.

Profiling relied on immunoSEQ multiplex PCR, and the TCRdb table lists in-frame clones only, not all of them. The sample has around 19,000 clones, 91% seen once; the top ten hold less than 3%. V was trimmed by 4 bases and J by 3 bases, leaving 6 bases between them. Germline V gives CDR1 MNHNS, CDR2 SASEGT. The CDR3 contains 12 residues. The source of this sequence is a woman aged 35 to 69 with stage I lung adenocarcinoma. This specimen was peripheral blood, taken before any cancer treatment. This rearrangement joins TRBV6-1 to TRBJ2-5; D assignment may be TRBD1 or TRBD2 (5 bases each). The CDR3 loop reads CASSGGEETQYF. The CDR3 bases are TGTGCCAGCAGTGGAGGGGAAGAGACCCAGTACTTC.